These 31 T cell receptor beta chains came from one sample sequenced in a study of blood T cell repertoires in COVID-19. TCRdb's table, derived via immunoSEQ multiplex PCR, lists solely in-frame clones and lacks some. Altogether 80,000 to 95,000 clones are present, roughly 84% being singletons, with the ten largest covering 9.5% to 15%. What was sequenced was peripheral blood. These receptors were taken from a human donor in a cohort sampled during active COVID-19.

The rearrangement joins TRBV7-3 to TRBJ2-2, with unresolved D. The V and J ends lost 4 bases and 1 base respectively, with 7 bases between them. CDR1 is SGHTA, CDR2 FQGTGA, per germline. CDR3 length: 14 amino acids. The CDR3 coding sequence is TGTGCCAGCAGCTCCACAGTGAACACCGGGGAGCTGTTTTTT. Its protein is CASSSTVNTGELFF.

J is TRBJ1-5 and V is TRBV28, with a tentative D call TRBD1 (5 bases). This CDR3 spans 12 amino acids. V gave up 8 bases and J gave up 4 bases, with 9 bases separating them. Germline V gives CDR1 MDHEN, CDR2 SYDVKM. The CDR3 is CASWTINQPQHF. CDR3 DNA sequence: TGTGCCAGCTGGACAATTAATCAGCCCCAGCATTTT.

As to this clone: This sample includes further DNA sequences coding for the same CDR3. V usage is TRBV29-1 and J usage is TRBJ2-7; 10 bases fit TRBD1. V lost 7 bases to trimming and J lost 5 bases; unmatched junction nucleotides: 8. Germline lookup yields CDR1 SQVTM and CDR2 ANQGSEA. This CDR3 region has 13 residues. The DNA for the CDR3 is TGCAGCGCGAGGGGACAGGGGTTTAACGAGCAGTACTTC. Residues: CSARGQGFNEQYF.

This clone was observed once. This sequence joins TRBV6-5 and TRBJ2-2; D is undetermined. In germline, CDR1 is MNHEY, CDR2 SVGAGI. V shed 0 bases and J shed 1 base, with 6 bases lying between them. The CDR3 has 15 residues. The CDR3 spells CASSYSNRNTGELFF. The DNA for the CDR3 is TGTGCCAGCAGTTACTCGAACAGGAACACCGGGGAGCTGTTTTTT.

The chain carries TRBV12-3 or TRBV12-4 and TRBJ2-3, with D maybe TRBD2 (5 bases). This CDR3 spans 12 amino acids. V lost 9 bases and J 1 base, leaving 8 bases between the germline ends. The chain's CDR3 is CASQRGTDTQYF. The CDR3 coding sequence is TGTGCCAGTCAGAGGGGCACAGATACGCAGTATTTT.

This sequence joins TRBV9 and TRBJ2-5; 8 nucleotides line up with TRBD1. Germline V lookup: CDR1 SGDLS, CDR2 YYNGEE. CDR3 length equals 14 residues. V trimming: 4 bases; J trimming: 2 bases; junction bases outside the gene matches: 4. The CDR3 reads CASSPTGVQETQYF. DNA for the CDR3: TGTGCCAGCAGCCCGACAGGGGTTCAAGAGACCCAGTACTTC.

V usage is TRBV7-4 and J usage is TRBJ2-7; 8 bases line up with TRBD1. Germline CDR1 reads SGHVT; CDR2 reads SQSDAQ. There are 17 residues in the CDR3. V lost 5 bases and J lost 5; bases outside the gene matches: 17. CDR3 in DNA: TGTGCCAGCAGCCCAACAACCGAGGACAGGGTGGACAACGAGCAGTACTTC. Translated, it gives CASSPTTEDRVDNEQYF.

The V gene is TRBV2, the J gene TRBJ1-2; 9 bases are shared with TRBD1. The CDR3 contains 15 residues. With V trimmed by 4 bases and J by 7 bases, 10 bases remained unmatched. The germline V gene encodes CDR1 SNHLY and CDR2 FYNNEI. The CDR3 nucleotides are TGTGCCAGCAGTGTCTTCGCCGGGACAGGGAGTGGCTACACCTTC. It specifies CASSVFAGTGSGYTF.

V and J are TRBV5-1 and TRBJ1-5, with 9 bases lining up with TRBD1. V dropped 4 bases and J dropped 6; count of bases not matched to a gene: 14. Looked up from germline, CDR1 is SGHRS and CDR2 is YFSETQ. This CDR3 comprises 17 residues. CDR3 sequence (DNA): TGCGCCAGCAGCCCCGACAGGGGGGGGAGGGTCGGTCAGCCCCAGCATTTT. It translates to CASSPDRGGRVGQPQHF.

The CDR3 sequence is CASSQGPDNYGYTF. The DNA of the CDR3 is TGTGCCAGCAGCCAGGGGCCGGATAACTATGGCTACACCTTC. The chain recombines TRBV11-1 with TRBJ1-2, with TRBD1 as a possible D gene (6 bases). Per the germline V gene, CDR1 is SGHAT and CDR2 is FQDESV (reference sequence). The CDR3 contains 14 residues. Trimming removed 5 bases from V and 1 base from J, with 11 bases in between.

The gene calls are TRBV4-1 and TRBJ2-3; 8 nucleotides line up with TRBD1. V gave up 1 base and J gave up 6 bases; unmatched junction bases: 6. The CDR3 totals 15 residues. CDR1 is MGHRA, CDR2 YSYEKL, per germline. Written as DNA, the CDR3 is TGCGCCAGCAGCCAAGTCCAGGGGGCGCGGGATACGCAGTATTTT. Residues: CASSQVQGARDTQYF.

This chain joins TRBV29-1 and TRBJ1-2; 12 nucleotides align to TRBD1. The CDR3 runs to 13 residues. The ends lost 6 bases at V and 7 bases at J; junction bases unmatched: 6. The germline V gene has CDR1 SQVTM and CDR2 ANQGSEA. CDR3 in DNA: TGCAGCGTCCGGGACAGGGGGCTTCGTGGCTACACCTTC. This encodes CSVRDRGLRGYTF.

The V gene is TRBV29-1, the J gene TRBJ2-2; possibly TRBD2 for D (6 bases). CDR1 is SQVTM and CDR2 is ANQGSEA in the germline V gene. The CDR3 contains 15 residues. V dropped 5 bases and J dropped 0 bases, with 13 bases sitting between them. The CDR3 region is CSVPTWGANTGELFF. In DNA, the CDR3 is TGCAGCGTTCCGACCTGGGGGGCGAACACCGGGGAGCTGTTTTTT.

In this sample, this clone turned up a few times. J is TRBJ2-7 and V is TRBV3-1 (or the pseudogene TRBV3-2); D call uncertain. The germline V gene has CDR1 LGHDT and CDR2 YNNKEL (reference sequence). CDR3 length: 15 residues. The V and J ends lost 1 base and 5 bases respectively, with 15 bases between them. In DNA, the CDR3 is TGTGCCAGCAGCCAAGGCAGAATGATTACCCACGAGCAGTACTTC. Protein sequence: CASSQGRMITHEQYF.

The genes are TRBV7-2 and TRBJ1-1; D unresolved. Germline V gene sequence: CDR1 SGHTA, CDR2 FQGNSA. CDR3 size: 14 residues. Trimming shortened V by 1 base and J by 6 bases, and 12 bases separated the two germline ends. CDR3 protein: CASSLGGRGSEAFF. The CDR3 DNA reads TGTGCCAGCAGCTTAGGAGGCCGCGGCTCTGAAGCTTTCTTT.

This chain connects TRBV10-3 to TRBJ2-6, with 10 bases lining up with TRBD1. Germline CDR1 reads ENHRY; CDR2 reads SYGVKD. Trimming took 3 bases from V and 0 from J; bases not matched to a gene: 8. The CDR3 extends over 19 amino acids. The chain's CDR3 is CAISDWTGGLNSGANVLTF. The CDR3 bases are TGTGCCATCAGTGATTGGACAGGGGGTTTAAACTCTGGGGCCAACGTCCTGACTTTC.

The genes are TRBV11-2 and TRBJ1-2; 10 bases are a match to TRBD1. This CDR3 contains 14 residues. Germline CDR1 reads SGHAT; CDR2 reads FQNNGV. J gave up 6 bases and V 4 bases, and 5 bases lay outside the gene matches. CDR3 sequence reads: CASSWDRGNDGYTF. Here the CDR3 DNA reads TGTGCCAGCAGCTGGGACAGGGGCAACGATGGCTACACCTTC.

The chain links TRBV18 to TRBJ1-2, with D unclear. Germline lookup yields CDR1 KGHSH and CDR2 LQKENI. V gave up 3 bases and J gave up 2 bases, with 13 bases separating them. The length of the CDR3 is 15 residues. CDR3 DNA: TGTGCCAGCTCACCCTCTGCCCAGAGGAACTATGGCTACACCTTC. Its translation: CASSPSAQRNYGYTF.

The V call is TRBV24-1, the J call TRBJ2-1; D perhaps matches TRBD1 (6 bases). The CDR3 covers 14 residues. Trimming removed 5 bases at V and 2 bases at J, with 9 bases between. Per the germline V gene, CDR1 is KGHDR and CDR2 is SFDVKD. The CDR3 protein is CATSGGPTYNEQFF. CDR3 bases: TGTGCCACCAGTGGGGGGCCGACCTACAATGAGCAGTTCTTC.

V is TRBV24-1 and J is TRBJ2-2; 10 bases are shared with TRBD2. The V gene end was trimmed by 2 bases and the J gene end by 2 bases; junction bases not matched to a gene: 16. Looked up from germline, CDR1 is KGHDR and CDR2 is SFDVKD. There are 21 residues in the CDR3. CDR3 nucleotide sequence: TGTGCCACCAGTGATTCCCGCAGGGTCTTAGCGGGGGGCACCAACACCGGGGAGCTGTTTTTT. This translates into CATSDSRRVLAGGTNTGELFF.

The chain couples TRBV30 to TRBJ1-4, with 7 bases lining up with TRBD1. There are 16 residues in the CDR3. Unmatched junction bases numbered 9, after V lost 5 bases and J lost 0 bases. In germline, CDR1 is GTSNPN, CDR2 SVGIG (reference sequence). The CDR3 loop reads CAWGPGGGATNEKLFF. CDR3 bases: TGTGCCTGGGGCCCAGGGGGTGGGGCAACTAATGAAAAACTGTTTTTT.

The sample holds one count of this clone. The chain employs TRBV24-1 and TRBJ2-7; D might be TRBD2 (5 bases). Looked up from germline, CDR1 is KGHDR and CDR2 is SFDVKD. Trimming took off 11 bases at V and 1 base at J, with 8 bases between the two ends. The CDR3 totals 11 residues. CDR3 protein: CARAVSYEQYF. DNA for the CDR3: TGTGCCAGAGCGGTGTCCTACGAGCAGTACTTC.

This clone occurred a few times. The chain couples TRBV11-2 to TRBJ2-7; the match to TRBD1 covers 9 bases. Germline lookup yields CDR1 SGHAT and CDR2 FQNNGV. V trimming: 8 bases; J trimming: 6 bases; junction bases outside the gene matches: 5. This CDR3 region has 12 residues. The CDR3 protein is CASRGQGIEQYF. DNA of the CDR3: TGTGCCAGCCGAGGACAGGGGATCGAGCAGTACTTC.

The rearrangement uses TRBV2 and TRBJ1-4; perhaps TRBD1 as D (6 bases). The germline V and J ends were trimmed by 1 base and 10 bases, with 13 bases remaining between them. This CDR3 has 14 residues. Germline V gene sequence: CDR1 SNHLY, CDR2 FYNNEI. The DNA of the CDR3 is TGTGCCAGCAGTGAAGTAGGGACACAGGCAAAACTGTTTTTT. It yields the protein CASSEVGTQAKLFF.

The DNA of the CDR3 is TGTGCCAGCAGCGCGTTCGGACAGGGGGGCACAGATACGCAGTATTTT. Amino acid sequence: CASSAFGQGGTDTQYF. The chain combines TRBV7-8 with TRBJ2-3; 10 bases are shared with TRBD1. The CDR3 loop spans 16 amino acids. Trimming at V came to 5 bases and at J to 1 base, leaving 6 bases not matched to a gene. Germline V gene sequence: CDR1 SGHVS, CDR2 FQNEAQ.

CDR3 sequence reads: CASSRPGTGNTIYF. CDR3 DNA sequence: TGTGCCAGCAGCCGTCCAGGGACTGGAAACACCATATATTTT. V and J are TRBV7-2 and TRBJ1-3, with D perhaps matching TRBD1 (5 bases). The CDR3 runs to 14 residues. Looked up from germline, CDR1 is SGHTA and CDR2 is FQGNSA. The ends were cut back, 5 bases at V and 2 bases at J, with 10 bases in the middle.

The chain is built from TRBV4-1 and TRBJ2-7; D is possibly TRBD1 (5 bases). Germline values: CDR1 MGHRA, CDR2 YSYEKL. Trimming took off 0 bases at V and 2 bases at J, with 14 bases between the two ends. The CDR3 contains 16 residues. CDR3 loop: CASSQDPRVPTYEQYF. DNA for the CDR3: TGCGCCAGCAGCCAAGACCCCAGGGTCCCCACCTACGAGCAGTACTTC.

This clone was picked up a small number of times. The V and J genes are TRBV6-2 or TRBV6-3 and TRBJ2-7; no firm D call. The CDR3 consists of 13 residues. Trimming removed 0 bases at V and 7 bases at J, with 10 bases between. The germline CDR1 and CDR2 sequences are MNHEY and SVGEGT. CDR3 sequence reads: CASSYSVPLEQYF. CDR3 in DNA: TGTGCCAGCAGTTACTCCGTCCCCTTGGAGCAGTACTTC.

The rearrangement uses TRBV7-6 and TRBJ2-2; tentatively, D is TRBD1 (6 bases). There are 16 residues in the CDR3. Looked up from germline, CDR1 is SGHVS and CDR2 is FNYEAQ. Trimming shortened V by 4 bases and J by 2 bases, and 14 bases separated the two germline ends. CDR3 nucleotides: TGTGCCAGCAGCTCACCGGGACAAATAAACACCGGGGAGCTGTTTTTT. Encoded protein: CASSSPGQINTGELFF.

The chain combines TRBV6-2 or TRBV6-3 with TRBJ2-2; the match to TRBD2 covers 8 bases. V lost 3 bases, J lost 3 bases, and 9 bases stayed unmatched. Germline CDR1 is MNHEY and CDR2 is SVGEGT. This CDR3 contains 17 residues. DNA for the CDR3: TGTGCCAGCAGTTATCGCCGGGGGGGGCGCGACACCGGGGAGCTGTTTTTT. Amino acid sequence: CASSYRRGGRDTGELFF.

The V gene is TRBV10-3, the J gene TRBJ1-2; D is possibly TRBD1 (5 bases). There are 14 residues in the CDR3. In germline, CDR1 is ENHRY, CDR2 SYGVKD. Trimming removed 2 bases from V and 3 bases from J, with 10 bases in between. The CDR3 loop is CAISEGGGDYGYTF. The CDR3 region has the DNA TGTGCCATCAGTGAGGGGGGAGGCGACTATGGCTACACCTTC.